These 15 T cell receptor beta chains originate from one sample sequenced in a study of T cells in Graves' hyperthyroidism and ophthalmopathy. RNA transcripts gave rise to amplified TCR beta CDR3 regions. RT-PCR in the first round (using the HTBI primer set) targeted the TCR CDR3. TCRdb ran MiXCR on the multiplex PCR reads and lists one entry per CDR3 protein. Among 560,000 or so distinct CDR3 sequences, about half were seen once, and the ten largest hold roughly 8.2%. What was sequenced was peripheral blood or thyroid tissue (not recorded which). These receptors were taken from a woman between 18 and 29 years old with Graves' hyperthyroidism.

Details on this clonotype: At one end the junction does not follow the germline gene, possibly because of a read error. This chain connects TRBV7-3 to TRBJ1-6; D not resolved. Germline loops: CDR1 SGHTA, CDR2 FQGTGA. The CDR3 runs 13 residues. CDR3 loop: CASSQDGDSPLHF. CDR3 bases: TGCGCCAGCAGCCAGGACGGGGATTCACCCCTCCACTTT.

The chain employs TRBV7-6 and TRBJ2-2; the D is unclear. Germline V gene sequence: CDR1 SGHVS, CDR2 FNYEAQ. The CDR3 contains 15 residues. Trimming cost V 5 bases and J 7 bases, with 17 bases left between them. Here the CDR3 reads CASSQDSERNGELFF. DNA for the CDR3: TGTGCCAGCAGCCAGGATTCGGAAAGGAACGGGGAGCTGTTTTTT.

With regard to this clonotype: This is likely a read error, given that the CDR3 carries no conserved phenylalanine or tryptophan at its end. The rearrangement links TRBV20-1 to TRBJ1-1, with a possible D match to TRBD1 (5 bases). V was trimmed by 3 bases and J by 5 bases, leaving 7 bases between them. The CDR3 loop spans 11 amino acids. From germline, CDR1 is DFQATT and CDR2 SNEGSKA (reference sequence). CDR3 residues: CSARGGTEAFS. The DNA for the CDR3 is TGCAGTGCTAGGGGGGGGACTGAAGCTTTCTCT.

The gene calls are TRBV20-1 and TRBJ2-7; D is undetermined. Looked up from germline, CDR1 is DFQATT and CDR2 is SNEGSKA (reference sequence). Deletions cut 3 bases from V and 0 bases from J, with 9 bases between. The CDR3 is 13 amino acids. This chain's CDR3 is CSASVRLSYEQYF. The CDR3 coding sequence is TGCAGTGCTAGTGTTCGACTCTCCTACGAGCAGTACTTC.

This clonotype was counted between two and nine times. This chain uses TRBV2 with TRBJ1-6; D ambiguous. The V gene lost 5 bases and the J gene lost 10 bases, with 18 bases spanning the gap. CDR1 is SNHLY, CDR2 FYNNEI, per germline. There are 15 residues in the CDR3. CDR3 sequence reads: CASSLGEKLDSPLHF. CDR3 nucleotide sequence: TGTGCCAGCAGTTTGGGAGAAAAACTCGACTCACCCCTCCACTTT.

In DNA form, the CDR3 reads TGTGCCAGCAGCTTAGGGCAAGGGGGGACCAGCGTCCTGACTTTC. This codes for CASSLGQGGTSVLTF. The chain recombines TRBV7-8 with TRBJ2-6, with D perhaps matching TRBD1 or TRBD2 (6 bases each). Germline-derived CDR1 and CDR2 are SGHVS and FQNEAQ. The CDR3 extends over 15 amino acids. Trimming took 1 base from V and 12 from J, leaving 16 bases between them. The variable domain in full, with the rest retrieved from reference TRBV7-8 and TRBJ2-6, is GAGVSQSPRYKVAKRGQDVALRCDPISGHVSLFWYQQALGQGPEFLTYFQNEAQLDKSGLPSDRFFAERPEGSVSTLKIQRTQQEDSAVYLCASSLGQGGTSVLTFGAGSRLTVL.

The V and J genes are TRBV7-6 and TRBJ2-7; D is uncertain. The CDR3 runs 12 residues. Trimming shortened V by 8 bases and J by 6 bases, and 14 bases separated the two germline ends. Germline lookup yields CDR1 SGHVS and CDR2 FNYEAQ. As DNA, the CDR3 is TGTGCCAGCTCACCCGTCGTGGGCGAGCAGTACTTC. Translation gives CASSPVVGEQYF. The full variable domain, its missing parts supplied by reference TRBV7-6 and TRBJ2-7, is GAGVSQSPRYKVTKRGQDVALRCDPISGHVSLYWYRQALGQGPEFLTYFNYEAQQDKSGLPNDRFSAERPEGSISTLTIQRTEQRDSAMYRCASSPVVGEQYFGPGTRLTVT.

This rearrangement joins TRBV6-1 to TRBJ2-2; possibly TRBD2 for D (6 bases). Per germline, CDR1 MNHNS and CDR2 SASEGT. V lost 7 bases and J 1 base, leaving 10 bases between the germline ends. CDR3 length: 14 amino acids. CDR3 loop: CASKGRENTGELFF. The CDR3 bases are TGTGCCAGCAAAGGGCGGGAGAACACCGGGGAGCTGTTTTTT.

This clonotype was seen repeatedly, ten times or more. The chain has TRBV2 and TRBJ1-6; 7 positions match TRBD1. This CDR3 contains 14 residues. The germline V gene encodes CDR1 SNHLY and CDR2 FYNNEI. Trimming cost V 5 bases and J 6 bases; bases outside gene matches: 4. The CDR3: CASSRTGANSPLHF. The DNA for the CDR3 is TGTGCCAGCAGTCGAACAGGGGCTAATTCACCCCTCCACTTT.

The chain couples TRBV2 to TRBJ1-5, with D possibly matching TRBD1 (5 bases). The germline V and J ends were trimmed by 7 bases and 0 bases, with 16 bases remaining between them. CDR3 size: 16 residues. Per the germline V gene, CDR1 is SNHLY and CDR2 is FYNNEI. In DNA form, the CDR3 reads TGTGCCAGCAAAGCCAGGGTGACGGATAGCAATCAGCCCCAGCATTTT. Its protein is CASKARVTDSNQPQHF.

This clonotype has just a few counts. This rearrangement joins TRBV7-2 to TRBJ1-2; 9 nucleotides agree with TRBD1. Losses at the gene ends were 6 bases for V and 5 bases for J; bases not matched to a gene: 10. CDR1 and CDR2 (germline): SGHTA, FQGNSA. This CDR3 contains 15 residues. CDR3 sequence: CASSYWPTGGYGYTF. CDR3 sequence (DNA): TGTGCCAGCAGTTACTGGCCGACAGGGGGATATGGCTACACCTTC.

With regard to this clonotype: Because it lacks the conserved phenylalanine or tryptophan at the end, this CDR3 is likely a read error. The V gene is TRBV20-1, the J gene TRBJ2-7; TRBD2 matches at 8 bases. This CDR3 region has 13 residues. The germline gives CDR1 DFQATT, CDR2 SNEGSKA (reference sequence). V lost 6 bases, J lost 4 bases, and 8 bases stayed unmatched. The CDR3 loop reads CSAPGGIGYEQYS. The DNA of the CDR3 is TGCAGTGCCCCGGGGGGGATTGGGTACGAGCAGTACTCC.

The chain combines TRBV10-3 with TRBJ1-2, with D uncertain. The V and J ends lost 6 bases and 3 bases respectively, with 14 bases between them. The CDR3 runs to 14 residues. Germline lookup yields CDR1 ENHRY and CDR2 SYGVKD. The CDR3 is CAISEVTADYGYTF. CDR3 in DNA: TGTGCCATCAGCGAAGTAACAGCGGACTATGGCTACACCTTC.

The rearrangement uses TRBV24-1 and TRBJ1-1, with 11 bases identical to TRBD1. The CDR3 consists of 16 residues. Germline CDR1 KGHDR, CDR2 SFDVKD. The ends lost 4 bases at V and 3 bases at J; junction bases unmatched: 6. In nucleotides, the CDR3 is TGTGCCACCAGTGACGCGGACAGGGGGCTTTACACTGAAGCTTTCTTT. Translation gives CATSDADRGLYTEAFF.

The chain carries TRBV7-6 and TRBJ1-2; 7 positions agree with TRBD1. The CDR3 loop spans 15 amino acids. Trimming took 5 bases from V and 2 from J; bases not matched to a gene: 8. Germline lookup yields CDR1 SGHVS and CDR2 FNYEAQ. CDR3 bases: TGTGCCAGCAGCGAGGGGGCAGGGAGAAACTATGGCTACACCTTC. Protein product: CASSEGAGRNYGYTF.